This TCR beta chain was captured by sequencing in a study of shared clonotypes between healthy human individuals. Libraries were prepared by immunoSEQ multiplex PCR; TCRdb keeps only in-frame clonotypes and omits some of them. The sample lists about 640,000 clones, 72% occurring once. Per the germline V gene, CDR1 is SGHRS and CDR2 is YFSETQ. Deletions cut 4 bases from V and 0 bases from J, with 14 bases between. The CDR3 is 15 amino acids. This rearrangement joins TRBV5-1 to TRBJ2-7; D may correspond to TRBD1 or TRBD2 (5 bases each). This TCR was recovered from a woman younger than 45 in good health. Sequences were obtained from memory CD4+ T cells sorted from blood. Subset in this sample: CD45RA-negative fraction. In nucleotides, the CDR3 is TGCGCCAGCAGCCGATTTCCCGGGACCTCCTACGAGCAGTACTTC. Translation gives CASSRFPGTSYEQYF.